What follows are 5 T cell receptor beta chains derived from one specimen sequenced in a study of T-cell reconstitution after alpha-beta-depleted transplantation in children. A library of TCRbeta sequences, prepared with unique molecular identifiers, was generated. TCRdb ran MiXCR on the PCR reads and lists one entry per CDR3 protein. The table includes roughly 670,000 distinct CDR3 sequences, around 13% detected once. This specimen was PBMCs, taken before TCRalphabeta/CD19-depleted stem cell transplant. The receptor source for this set is a girl under 10 years old with congenital amegakaryocytic thrombocytopenia, due to receive a stem cell transplant.

The chain combines TRBV7-9 with TRBJ2-7; TRBD2 might be the D (6 bases). The CDR3 sequence is 14 residues long. The germline V and J ends were trimmed by 3 bases and 1 base, with 10 bases remaining between them. Germline V gene sequence: CDR1 SEHNR, CDR2 FQNEAQ (reference sequence). Written as DNA, the CDR3 is TGTGCCAGCAGCTTCTTTGCGGGATCCTACGAGCAGTACTTC. This codes for CASSFFAGSYEQYF. The variable domain in full, with the rest retrieved from reference TRBV7-9 and TRBJ2-7, is DTGVSQNPRHKITKRGQNVTFRCDPISEHNRLYWYRQTLGQGPEFLTYFQNEAQLEKSRLLSDRFSAERPKGSFSTLEIQRTEQGDSAMYLCASSFFAGSYEQYFGPGTRLTVT.

This clonotype was recorded many times. V usage is TRBV7-2 and J usage is TRBJ2-1, with a tentative D call TRBD2 (5 bases). Germline V gene lookup returns CDR1 SGHTA and CDR2 FQGNSA. V gave up 0 bases and J gave up 6 bases, with 15 bases separating them. The CDR3 runs to 16 residues. The CDR3 loop is CASSLAGVRAVNEQFF. DNA for the CDR3: TGTGCCAGCAGCTTAGCGGGAGTGAGGGCGGTCAATGAGCAGTTCTTC.

V gene TRBV6-1 combines with J gene TRBJ2-5, with a tentative D call TRBD2 (5 bases). This CDR3 is built from 14 residues. Germline V gene data show CDR1 as MNHNS and CDR2 as SASEGT. V was shortened by 0 bases and J by 1 base, with 6 bases between the two germline ends. CDR3 DNA sequence: TGTGCCAGCAGTGAAGCGGGAGTCCAAGAGACCCAGTACTTC. It codes for CASSEAGVQETQYF.

V gene TRBV20-1 combines with J gene TRBJ2-5; possible D gene TRBD2, 5 bases. CDR3 length equals 14 residues. CDR1 is DFQATT and CDR2 is SNEGSKA in the germline V gene (reference sequence). V dropped 3 bases and J dropped 0 bases, with 11 bases sitting between them. For the CDR3, the DNA is TGCAGTGCTAGGGTCGGGGAGTACCAAGAGACCCAGTACTTC. It codes for CSARVGEYQETQYF.

The DNA for the CDR3 is TGTGCCAGCAGCCCTCGGGACAGGGCGTCGGATGAGCAGTTCTTC. Its translation: CASSPRDRASDEQFF. The chain couples TRBV14 to TRBJ2-1, with 9 bases lining up with TRBD1. CDR1 is SGHDN, CDR2 FVKESK, per germline. The CDR3 has 15 residues. Trimming at V came to 4 bases and at J to 8 bases, leaving 9 bases not matched to a gene.